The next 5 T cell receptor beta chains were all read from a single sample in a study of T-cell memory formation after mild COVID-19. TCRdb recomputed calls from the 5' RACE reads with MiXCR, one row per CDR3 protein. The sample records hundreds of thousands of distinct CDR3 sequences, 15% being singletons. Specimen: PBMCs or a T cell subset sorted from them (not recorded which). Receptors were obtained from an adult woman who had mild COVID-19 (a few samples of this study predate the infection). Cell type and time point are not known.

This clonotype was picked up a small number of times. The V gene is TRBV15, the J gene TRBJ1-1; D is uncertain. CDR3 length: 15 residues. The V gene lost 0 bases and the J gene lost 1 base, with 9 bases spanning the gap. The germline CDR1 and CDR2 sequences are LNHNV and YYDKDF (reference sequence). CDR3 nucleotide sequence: TGTGCCACCAGCAGAGATAAGGTGGAGAACACTGAAGCTTTCTTT. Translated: CATSRDKVENTEAFF.

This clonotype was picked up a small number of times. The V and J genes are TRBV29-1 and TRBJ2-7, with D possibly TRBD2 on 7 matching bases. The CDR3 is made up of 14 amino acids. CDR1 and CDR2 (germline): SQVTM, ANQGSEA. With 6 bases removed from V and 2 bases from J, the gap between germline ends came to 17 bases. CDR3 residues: CSVRQGGGTYEQYF. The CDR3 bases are TGCAGCGTCCGGCAAGGGGGGGGTACCTACGAGCAGTACTTC.

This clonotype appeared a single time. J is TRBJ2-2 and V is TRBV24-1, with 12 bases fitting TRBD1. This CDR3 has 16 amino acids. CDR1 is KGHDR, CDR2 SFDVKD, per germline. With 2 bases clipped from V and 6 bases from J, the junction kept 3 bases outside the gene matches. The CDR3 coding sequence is TGTGCCACCAGTGATTCCGGGACAGGGGGCTCCGGGGAGCTGTTTTTT. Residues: CATSDSGTGGSGELFF.

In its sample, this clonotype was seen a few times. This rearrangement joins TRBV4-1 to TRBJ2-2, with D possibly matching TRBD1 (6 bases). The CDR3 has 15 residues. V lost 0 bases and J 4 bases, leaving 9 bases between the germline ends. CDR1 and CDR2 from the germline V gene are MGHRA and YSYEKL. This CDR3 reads CASSQDDRPTGELFF. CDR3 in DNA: TGCGCCAGCAGCCAAGACGACAGGCCCACCGGGGAGCTGTTTTTT.

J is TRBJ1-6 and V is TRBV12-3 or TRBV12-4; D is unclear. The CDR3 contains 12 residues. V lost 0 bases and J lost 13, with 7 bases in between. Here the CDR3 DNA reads TGTGCCAGCAGTTTAGCCCTGATCCCCCTCCACTTT. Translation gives CASSLALIPLHF.